This T cell receptor (beta chain) was recovered during a study of T cells in Graves' hyperthyroidism and ophthalmopathy. The source material, RNA transcripts, was used to amplify TCR beta CDR3 regions. A set of HTBI primers served as the primers for a first-round RT-PCR of the TCR CDR3. TCRdb used MiXCR to reprocess the multiplex PCR reads, holding one entry per CDR3 protein. The profile covers under 250,000 distinct CDR3 sequences, with approximately 23% appearing a single time and approximately 32% taken by the ten largest. CDR3 size: 15 residues. Germline V gene lookup returns CDR1 KGHDR and CDR2 SFDVKD. The ends lost 4 bases at V and 4 bases at J; junction bases unmatched: 6. This clonotype was seen at least ten times.

What was sequenced was blood. This TCR was sampled from a woman aged 35 to 49 with Graves' ophthalmopathy. The chain links TRBV24-1 to TRBJ2-5; 9 positions agree with TRBD1. The CDR3 DNA follows: TGTGCCACCAGTGAGGGGGGACAGGGTGGAGAGACCCAGTACTTC. Translated: CATSEGGQGGETQYF.